This TCR beta chain was sequenced for a study of chemoradiotherapy in HPV16-positive cancers. Trimming pared 2 bases from V and 5 bases from J, leaving 10 bases between. The germline gives CDR1 MNHEY, CDR2 SMNVEV (reference sequence). The CDR3 sequence is 14 residues long. TCRdb's copy holds only in-frame clones and misses some; the assay was immunoSEQ multiplex PCR. This table holds about 21,000 clones, around 87% found once. The sequence came from a human donor with HPV-associated anogenital cancer. Sequenced material: blood, taken from a patient who underwent chemoradiotherapy. The rearrangement uses TRBV27 and TRBJ1-5; D is unresolved. CDR3 region: CASSLRRWDQPQHF. For the CDR3, the DNA is TGTGCCAGCAGTTTACGCAGGTGGGATCAGCCCCAGCATTTT.